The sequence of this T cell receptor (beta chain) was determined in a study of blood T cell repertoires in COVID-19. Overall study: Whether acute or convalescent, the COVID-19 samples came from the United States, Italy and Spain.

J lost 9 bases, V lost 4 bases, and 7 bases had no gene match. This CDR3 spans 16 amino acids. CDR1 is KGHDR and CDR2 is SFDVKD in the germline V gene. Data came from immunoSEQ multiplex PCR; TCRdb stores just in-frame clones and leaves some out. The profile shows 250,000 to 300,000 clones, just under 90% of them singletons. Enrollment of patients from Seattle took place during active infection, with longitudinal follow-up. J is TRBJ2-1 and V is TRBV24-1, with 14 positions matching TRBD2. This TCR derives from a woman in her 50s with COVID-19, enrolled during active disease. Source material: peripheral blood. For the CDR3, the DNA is TGTGCCACCAGTGACCCGACTAGCGGGAGGGCCGGTGAGCAGTTCTTC. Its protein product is CATSDPTSGRAGEQFF.